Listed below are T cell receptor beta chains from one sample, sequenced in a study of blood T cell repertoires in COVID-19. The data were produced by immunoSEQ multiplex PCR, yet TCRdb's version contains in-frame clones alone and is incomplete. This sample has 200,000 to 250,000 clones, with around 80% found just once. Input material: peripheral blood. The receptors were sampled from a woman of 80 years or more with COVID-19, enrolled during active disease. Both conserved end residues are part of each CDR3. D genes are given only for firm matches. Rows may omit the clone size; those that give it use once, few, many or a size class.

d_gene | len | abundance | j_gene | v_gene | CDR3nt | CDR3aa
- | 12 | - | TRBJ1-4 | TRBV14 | TGTGCCAGCAGCCCATCAGGGTCGGGACTGTTTTTT | CASSPSGSGLFF
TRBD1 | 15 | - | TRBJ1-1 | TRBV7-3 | TGTGCCAGCAGCAAAGATAACAGGGGCCTAATGGAAGCTTTCTTT | CASSKDNRGLMEAFF
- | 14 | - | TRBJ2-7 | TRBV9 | TGTGCCAGCAGCCCTCCCGGGATATCCTACGAGCAGTACTTC | CASSPPGISYEQYF
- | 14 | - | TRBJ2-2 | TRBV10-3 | TGTGCCATCAGTGACCGACTAGACACCGGGGAGCTGTTTTTT | CAISDRLDTGELFF
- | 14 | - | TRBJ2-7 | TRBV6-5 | TGTGCCAGCAGCTTCCGGAGGGAGTCCTACGAGCAGTACTTC | CASSFRRESYEQYF
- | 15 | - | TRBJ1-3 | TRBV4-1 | TGCGCCAGCAGCCAAGAGGCGGGGCCTGGAAACACCATATATTTT | CASSQEAGPGNTIYF
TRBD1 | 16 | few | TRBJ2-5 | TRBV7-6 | TGTGCCAGCAGCTTGCGGGACAGGGGGTACCAAGAGACCCAGTACTTC | CASSLRDRGYQETQYF
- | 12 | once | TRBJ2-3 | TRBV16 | TGTGCCAGCAGCCGGGCCCGGAACGCGCAGTATTTT | CASSRARNAQYF
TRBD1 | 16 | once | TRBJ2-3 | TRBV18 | TGTGCCAGCTCACCAGAAGGGACAGGGGAGTCAGATACGCAGTATTTT | CASSPEGTGESDTQYF
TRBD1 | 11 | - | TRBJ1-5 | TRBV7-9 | TGTGCTCTGGGACAGAATCAGCCCCAGCATTTT | CALGQNQPQHF
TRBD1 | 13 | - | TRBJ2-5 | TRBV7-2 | TGTGCCAGCAGCTCGACAGGGGCTGGGACCCAGTACTTC | CASSSTGAGTQYF
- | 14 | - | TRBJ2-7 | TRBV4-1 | TGCGCCAGCAGCCAGCAGGGATGGGGCTACGAGCAGTACTTC | CASSQQGWGYEQYF
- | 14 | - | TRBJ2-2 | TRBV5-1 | TGCGCCAGCAGCTTTTCCCCCCAGACCGGGGAGCTGTTTTTT | CASSFSPQTGELFF
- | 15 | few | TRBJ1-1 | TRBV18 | TGTGCCAGCTCACCACCGGCCAGGGGTGGCACTGAAGCTTTCTTT | CASSPPARGGTEAFF
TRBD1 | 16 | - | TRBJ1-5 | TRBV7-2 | TGTGCCAGCAGCCTTATGGGACAGGGCAGCAATCAGCCCCAGCATTTT | CASSLMGQGSNQPQHF
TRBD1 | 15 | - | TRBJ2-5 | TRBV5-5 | TGTGCCAGCAGCTTGGGACAGGGGAGCTGGGAGACCCAGTACTTC | CASSLGQGSWETQYF
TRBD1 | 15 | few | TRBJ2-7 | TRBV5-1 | TGCGCCAGCGGTACTATACCGGGACAGGGAGCGCAGCAGTACTTC | CASGTIPGQGAQQYF
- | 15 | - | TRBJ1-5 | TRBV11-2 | TGTGCCAGCACCCTACGGGGGGTTCTCGATCAGCCCCAGCATTTT | CASTLRGVLDQPQHF
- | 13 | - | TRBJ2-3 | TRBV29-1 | TGCAGCGTCCGTAGACTTCTCACAGATACGCAGTATTTT | CSVRRLLTDTQYF
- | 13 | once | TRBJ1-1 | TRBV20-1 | TGCAGTGCCAGTGGGGGGGGAAGTACTGAAGCTTTCTTT | CSASGGGSTEAFF
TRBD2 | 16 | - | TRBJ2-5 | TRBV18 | TGTGCCAGCTCACCACCCGCGCGGGGGTGGGGAGAGACCCAGTACTTC | CASSPPARGWGETQYF
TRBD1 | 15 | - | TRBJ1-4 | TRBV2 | TGTGCCAGCAGTGCGGGAGGACAGGGTTATGAAAAACTATTTTTT | CASSAGGQGYEKLFF
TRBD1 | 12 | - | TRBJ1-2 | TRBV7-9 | TGTGCCAGCAGCGCCACAGGGGATGGCTACACCTTC | CASSATGDGYTF
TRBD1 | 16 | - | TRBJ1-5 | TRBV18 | TGTGCCAGCTCCCAAAGCGGAACAGGGGGCCGTCAGCCCCAGCATTTT | CASSQSGTGGRQPQHF
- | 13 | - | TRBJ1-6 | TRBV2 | TGTGCCAGCAGTCCACAGGTGCAATCACCCCTCCACTTT | CASSPQVQSPLHF
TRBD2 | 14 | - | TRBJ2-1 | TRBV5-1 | TGCGCCAGCAGCCAGGGCGGGAGGACGAATGAGCAGTTCTTC | CASSQGGRTNEQFF
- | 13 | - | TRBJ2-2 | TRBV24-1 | TGTGCCACCAGTCCGTCGGGCACCGGGGAGCTGTTTTTT | CATSPSGTGELFF
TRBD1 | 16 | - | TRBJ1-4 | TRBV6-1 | TGTGCCAGCAGTGATCGTGCAACCCTCCCGGGACAGGGGACCTTTTTT | CASSDRATLPGQGTFF
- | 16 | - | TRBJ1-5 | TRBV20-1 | TGCAGTGCTAGTGCCCCTCGGCAGGGGAGCAATCAGCCCCAGCATTTT | CSASAPRQGSNQPQHF
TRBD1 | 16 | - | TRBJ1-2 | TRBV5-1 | TGCGCCAGCAGCTTGGGACAGGGGGCAAGGAACTATGGCTACACCTTC | CASSLGQGARNYGYTF
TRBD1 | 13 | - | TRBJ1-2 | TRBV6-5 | TGTGCCAGCAGAAGGACAGGGGGATATGGCTACACCTTC | CASRRTGGYGYTF
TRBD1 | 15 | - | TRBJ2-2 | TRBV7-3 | TGTGCCAGCAGCTTAGGGACAGGACAGGGCGGGGAGCTGTTTTTT | CASSLGTGQGGELFF
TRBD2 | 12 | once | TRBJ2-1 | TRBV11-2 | TGTGCCAGCAGCCGGAGTCCGGGGGGGCAGTTCTTC | CASSRSPGGQFF
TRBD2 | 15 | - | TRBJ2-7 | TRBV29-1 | TGCAGCGTTGTGGGGACTAGCCGGCGGTCCTACGAGCAGTACTTC | CSVVGTSRRSYEQYF
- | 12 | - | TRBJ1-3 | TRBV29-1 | TGCAGCGTTGGGACTACTGGAAACACCATATATTTT | CSVGTTGNTIYF
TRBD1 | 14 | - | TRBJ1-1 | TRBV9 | TGTGCCAGCAGCGGGGACAGGGAGAACACTGAAGCTTTCTTT | CASSGDRENTEAFF